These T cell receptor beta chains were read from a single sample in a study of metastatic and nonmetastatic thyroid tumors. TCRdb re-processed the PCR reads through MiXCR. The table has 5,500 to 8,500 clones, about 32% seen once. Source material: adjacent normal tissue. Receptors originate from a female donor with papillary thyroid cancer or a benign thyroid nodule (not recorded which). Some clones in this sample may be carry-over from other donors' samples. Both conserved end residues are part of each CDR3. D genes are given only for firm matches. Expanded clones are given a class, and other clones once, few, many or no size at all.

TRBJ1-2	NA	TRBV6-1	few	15	TGTGCCAGCAGCTCCGGTGGGAGCAGACACTATGGCTACACCTTC	CASSSGGSRHYGYTF
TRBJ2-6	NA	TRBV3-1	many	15	TGTGCCAGCAGCCGCAGTGGATCTGGGGCCAACGTCCTGACTTTC	CASSRSGSGANVLTF
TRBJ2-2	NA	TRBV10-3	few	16	TGTGCCATCAGCCCTCTTAGCGGATCGAACACCGGGGAGCTGTTTTTT	CAISPLSGSNTGELFF
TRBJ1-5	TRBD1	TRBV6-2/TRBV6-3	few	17	TGTGCCAGCAGGACCCGGGACAGGCCCAATAGCAATCAGCCCCAGCATTTT	CASRTRDRPNSNQPQHF
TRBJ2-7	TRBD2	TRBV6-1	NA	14	TGTGCCAGCACCAGTTTAGCGGGAGGTTACGAGCAGTACTTC	CASTSLAGGYEQYF
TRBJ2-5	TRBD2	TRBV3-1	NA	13	TGTGCCAGCAGCCGGACTAGTTGGGAGACCCAGTACTTC	CASSRTSWETQYF
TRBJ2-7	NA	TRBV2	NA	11	TGTGCCAGCACCGGCAAGGCCGAGCAGTACTTC	CASTGKAEQYF
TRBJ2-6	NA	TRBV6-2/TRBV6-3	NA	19	TGTGCCAGCAGGCTGAATCCGGGCAGGTCCCTCTCTGGGGCCAACGTCCTGACTTTC	CASRLNPGRSLSGANVLTF
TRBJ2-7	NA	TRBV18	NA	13	TGTGCCAGCTCCCCGTCCGACACGCGCGAGCAGTACTTC	CASSPSDTREQYF
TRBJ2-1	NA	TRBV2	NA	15	TGTGCCAGCAGCCGGGCCGGGCCCACCTACAATGAGCAGTTCTTC	CASSRAGPTYNEQFF
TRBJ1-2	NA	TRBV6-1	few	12	TGTGCCGCCGCCAGGCGGGTAGAGGGCTACACCTTC	CAAARRVEGYTF
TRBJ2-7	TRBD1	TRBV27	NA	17	TGTGCCGGCAGTGCGGGGTCTGGGACAGGGGACTCCTACGAGCAGTACTTC	CAGSAGSGTGDSYEQYF
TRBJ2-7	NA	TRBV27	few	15	TGTGCCAACAGCACTACCTATTCCTTGGACTACGAGCAGTACTTC	CANSTTYSLDYEQYF
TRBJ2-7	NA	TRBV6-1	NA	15	TGTGCCAGCAGGGCCCCCGAGATCTACCCCTACGAGCAGTACTTC	CASRAPEIYPYEQYF
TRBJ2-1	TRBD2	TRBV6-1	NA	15	TGTGCCAGCAGTCCGGGACTAGCGGGAATCAATGAGCAGTTCTTC	CASSPGLAGINEQFF
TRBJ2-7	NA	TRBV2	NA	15	TGTGCCAGCAGTTTTGTTACCGGGACCAACTACGAGCAGTACTTC	CASSFVTGTNYEQYF
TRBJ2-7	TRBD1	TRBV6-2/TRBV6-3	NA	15	TGTGCCAGCAGATTCACGACAGGGAGCTCCTACGAGCAGTACTTC	CASRFTTGSSYEQYF
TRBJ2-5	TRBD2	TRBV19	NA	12	TGTGCCAGGGCCAGCGGGAAAGAGACCCAGTACTTC	CARASGKETQYF
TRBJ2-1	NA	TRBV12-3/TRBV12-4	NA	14	TGTGCCAGCAGTTTAGGGGGGGCCGACGGGGAGCAGTTCTTC	CASSLGGADGEQFF
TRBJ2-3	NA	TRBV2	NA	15	TGTGCCAGCAGGGGGGACGGCGGTCCCACAGATACGCAGTATTTT	CASRGDGGPTDTQYF
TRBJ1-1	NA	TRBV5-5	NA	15	TGTGCCAGCAGTGCTACAGGCGTTGTTTGCACTGAAGCTTTCTTT	CASSATGVVCTEAFF
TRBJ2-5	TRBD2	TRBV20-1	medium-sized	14	TGCAGCCCCGACGGTCCTAGCGGCCAAGAGACCCAGTACTTC	CSPDGPSGQETQYF
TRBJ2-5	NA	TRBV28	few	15	TGTGCCAGCAGTTTATTAACGGGAGTGAGGGAGACCCAGTACTTC	CASSLLTGVRETQYF
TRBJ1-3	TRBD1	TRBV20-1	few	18	TGCAGTGCTAGCGACTATCCGGGACAGGGGGCGTCTGGAAACACCATATATTTT	CSASDYPGQGASGNTIYF
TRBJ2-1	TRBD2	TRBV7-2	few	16	TGTGCCAGCAGCTTAGTTGGGACTAGCAATTACAATGAGCAGTTCTTC	CASSLVGTSNYNEQFF
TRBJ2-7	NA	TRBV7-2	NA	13	TGTGCCAGCAGCCCCCCCCTCTCCTACGAGCAGTACTTC	CASSPPLSYEQYF
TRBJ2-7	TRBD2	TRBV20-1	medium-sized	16	TGCAGTGCTAACTCCCCCGGCGGGGGCGGGGGGTACGAGCAGTACTTC	CSANSPGGGGGYEQYF
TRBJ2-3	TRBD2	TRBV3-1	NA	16	TGTGCCAGCAGCCCCCCAGAGAGCGGGATAGCAGATACGCAGTATTTT	CASSPPESGIADTQYF
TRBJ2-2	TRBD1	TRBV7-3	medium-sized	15	TGTGCCAGCAGCTCCGGACAGGGGAACACCGGGGAGCTGTTTTTT	CASSSGQGNTGELFF
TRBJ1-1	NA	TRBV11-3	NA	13	TGTGCCAGCAGCCCACAGGGTGACACTGAAGCTTTCTTT	CASSPQGDTEAFF
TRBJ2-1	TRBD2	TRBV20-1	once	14	TGCAGTGCTCTTCTAGCGGGAGCCTACAATGAGCAGTTCTTC	CSALLAGAYNEQFF
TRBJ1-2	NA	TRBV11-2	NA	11	TGTGCCAGCAGCTACAGGGATGGCTACACCTTC	CASSYRDGYTF
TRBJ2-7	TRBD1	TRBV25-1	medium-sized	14	TGTGCCAGCAGTGCGGACAGGGGGGCCTACGAGCAGTACTTC	CASSADRGAYEQYF
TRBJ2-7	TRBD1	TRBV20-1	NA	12	TGCAGTGCCAGGGACAGACGTTACGAGCAGTACTTC	CSARDRRYEQYF
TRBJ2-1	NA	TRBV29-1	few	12	TGCAGCGTCCCTCTAGCGACAAATGAGCAGTTCTTC	CSVPLATNEQFF
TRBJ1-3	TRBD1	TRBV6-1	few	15	TGTGCCAGCAGTCATGGGAGGGGGCTTGGAAACACCATATATTTT	CASSHGRGLGNTIYF
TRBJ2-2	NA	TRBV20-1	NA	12	TGCAGTGCAAAGCAGTGGGCCGGGGAGCTGTTTTTT	CSAKQWAGELFF
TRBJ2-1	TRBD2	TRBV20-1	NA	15	TGCAGTGCGATAACTAGCGGGGGGGAGTACAATGAGCAGTTCTTC	CSAITSGGEYNEQFF
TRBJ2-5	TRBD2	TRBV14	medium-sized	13	TGTGCCAGCAGCCTGACTAGCCGGGAGACCCAGTACTTC	CASSLTSRETQYF
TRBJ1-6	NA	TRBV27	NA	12	TGTGCCAGCAGTTCTCTTTATTCACCCCTCCACTTT	CASSSLYSPLHF
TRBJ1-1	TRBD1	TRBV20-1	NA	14	TGCAGTGCTAGGGGGACAGGCCCGGGAACTGAAGCTTTCTTT	CSARGTGPGTEAFF
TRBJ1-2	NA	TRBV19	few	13	TGTGCCAGTAGTATACAGGGGAGCTATGGCTACACCTTC	CASSIQGSYGYTF
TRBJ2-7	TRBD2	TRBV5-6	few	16	TGTGCCAGCAGCTGGGGGGGAGCGGTGAGCTCCTACGAGCAGTACTTC	CASSWGGAVSSYEQYF
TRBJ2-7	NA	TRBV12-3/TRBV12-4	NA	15	TGTGCCAGCAGTTTAGAGGTACAGCTTTCCTACGAGCAGTACTTC	CASSLEVQLSYEQYF
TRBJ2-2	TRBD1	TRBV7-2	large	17	TGTGCCAGCAGCCAAACCGGGACAGGGATCTATGGCGGGGAGCTGTTTTTT	CASSQTGTGIYGGELFF
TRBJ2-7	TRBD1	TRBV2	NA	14	TGTGCCAGCAGAGCGGACAGGGGTAACCACGAGCAGTACTTC	CASRADRGNHEQYF
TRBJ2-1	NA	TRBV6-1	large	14	TGTGCCAGCAGTGAGGGGGTAGTAGCCAATGAGCAGTTCTTC	CASSEGVVANEQFF
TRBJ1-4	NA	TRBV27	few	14	TGTGCCAGCAGTTTAGACCGGAAGGGTGAAAAACTGTTTTTT	CASSLDRKGEKLFF
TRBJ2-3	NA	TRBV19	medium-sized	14	TGTGCCAGTAGTCCCCAGGGGGGGAGGGATACGCAGTATTTT	CASSPQGGRDTQYF
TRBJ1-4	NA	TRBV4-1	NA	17	TGCGCCAGCAGCCCCGCCCCACAGGGTGGTACGGATGAAAAACTGTTTTTT	CASSPAPQGGTDEKLFF
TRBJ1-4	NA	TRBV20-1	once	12	TGCAGTGCTAGCGGGTTTCATGAAAAACTGTTTTTT	CSASGFHEKLFF
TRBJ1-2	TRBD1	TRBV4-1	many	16	TGCGCCAGCAGCCAGACACCGGGACAGGGGGGGGAGTACTACACCTTC	CASSQTPGQGGEYYTF
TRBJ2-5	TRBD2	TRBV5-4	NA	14	TGTGCCAGCAGCACTAGCGGAAGTAAAGAGACCAAGTACTTC	CASSTSGSKETKYF
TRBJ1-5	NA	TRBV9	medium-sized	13	TGTGCCAGCAGCGCAGGGTACGATCAGCCCCAGCATTTT	CASSAGYDQPQHF
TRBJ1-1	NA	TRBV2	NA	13	TGTGCCAGCAGTGGTGAAGCTAACACTGAAGCTTTCTTT	CASSGEANTEAFF
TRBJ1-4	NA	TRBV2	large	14	TGTGCCAGCAGGAGGACAGAGTCTAATGAAAAACTGTTTTTT	CASRRTESNEKLFF
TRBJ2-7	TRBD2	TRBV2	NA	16	TGTGCCAGCAGTGCGGGGGTGACTAGCGGGAGCTACGAGCAGTACTTC	CASSAGVTSGSYEQYF
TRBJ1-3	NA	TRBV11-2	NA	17	TGTGCCAGCAGCTATACAGTATATCAAGTCTCTGGAAACACCATATATTTT	CASSYTVYQVSGNTIYF